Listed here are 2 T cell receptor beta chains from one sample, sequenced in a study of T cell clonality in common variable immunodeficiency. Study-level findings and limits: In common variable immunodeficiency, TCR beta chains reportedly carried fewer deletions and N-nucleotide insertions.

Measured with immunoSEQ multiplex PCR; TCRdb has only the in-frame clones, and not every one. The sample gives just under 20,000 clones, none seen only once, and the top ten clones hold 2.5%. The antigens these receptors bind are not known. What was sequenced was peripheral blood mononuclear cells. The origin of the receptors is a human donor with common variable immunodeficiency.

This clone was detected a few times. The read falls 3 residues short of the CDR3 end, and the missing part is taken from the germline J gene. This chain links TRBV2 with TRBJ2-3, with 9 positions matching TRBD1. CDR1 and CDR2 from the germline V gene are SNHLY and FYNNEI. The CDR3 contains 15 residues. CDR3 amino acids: CASGPGQGLGDTQYF. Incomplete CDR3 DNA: TGTGCCAGCGGACCGGGACAGGGACTGGGGGACACG.

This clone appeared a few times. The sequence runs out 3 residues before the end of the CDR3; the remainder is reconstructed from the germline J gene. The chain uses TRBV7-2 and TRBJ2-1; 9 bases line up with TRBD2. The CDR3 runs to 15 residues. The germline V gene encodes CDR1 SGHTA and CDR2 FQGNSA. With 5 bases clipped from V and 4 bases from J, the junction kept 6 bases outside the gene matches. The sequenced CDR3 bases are TGTGCCAGCAGCCCCAGGCGGGAGGGATACAATGAG. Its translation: CASSPRREGYNE. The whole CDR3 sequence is CASSPRREGYNEQFF.